This paragraph covers one TCR beta chain sequence. Relative to the germline gene, one junction end is altered; a read error may explain this. This sample stems from a study of blood T cell repertoires in COVID-19. Study background: Samples representing acute and convalescent COVID-19 were sourced from the United States, Italy and Spain.

Only in-frame clones appear in the TCRdb table, and some are missing; sequencing was by immunoSEQ multiplex PCR. The sample consists of roughly 290,000 clones, 70% to 90% of them appearing once. CDR1 and CDR2 from the germline V gene are SSHAT and FNYEAQ (reference sequence). The CDR3 runs to 14 residues. V and J are TRBV7-7 and TRBJ2-7; 7 positions match TRBD2. The clonotype was recovered from a man aged 25-45 years who had recovered from COVID-19. The sample consisted of PBMCs or T cells enriched from blood (not recorded which). CDR3 DNA sequence: TGTGCTAGCAGCCATGGGGGGGGCTCCTACGAGCAGTACTTC. It encodes CASSHGGGSYEQYF.